These 27 T cell receptor beta chains were all obtained from the same sample, sequenced in a study of response to subunit inactivated influenza vaccine. MiXCR, run by TCRdb on the RT-PCR reads, gives a single entry per CDR3 protein. The table has roughly 700,000 distinct CDR3 sequences, about 14% seen once; the top ten hold 5.5% to 8%. This specimen consisted of PBMCs from blood, obtained around two weeks before vaccination. The receptors were sampled from a man in his fifties who received an inactivated influenza vaccine.

In its sample, this clonotype was seen a few times. The rearrangement links TRBV3-1 to TRBJ2-3; D is unclear. V was trimmed by 4 bases and J by 6 bases, leaving 17 bases between them. The CDR3 is 15 residues long. Germline values: CDR1 LGHDT, CDR2 YNNKEL (reference sequence). The CDR3 bases are TGTGCCAGCAGCCCAGAGTTATGGGCCGGGGATACGCAGTATTTT. Translating gives CASSPELWAGDTQYF.

A few counts support this clonotype. V gene TRBV20-1 combines with J gene TRBJ2-1, with D possibly matching TRBD1 (6 bases). The CDR3 is made up of 14 amino acids. Germline V CDR1 and CDR2: DFQATT, SNEGSKA (reference sequence). Between the trimmed V and J ends, which lost 5 bases and 4 bases, there was a span of 15 bases. CDR3 sequence reads: CSAPKGTLYNEQFF. CDR3 sequence (DNA): TGCAGTGCTCCCAAGGGGACACTATACAATGAGCAGTTCTTC.

The gene calls are TRBV4-1 and TRBJ2-4; maybe TRBD2 (6 bases). Trimming removed 1 base at V and 8 bases at J, with 12 bases between. Germline V gene sequence: CDR1 MGHRA, CDR2 YSYEKL. The CDR3 extends over 14 amino acids. In nucleotides, the CDR3 is TGCGCCAGCAGCCAAGCGGGGAGGCGGGACATTCAGTACTTC. This sequence encodes CASSQAGRRDIQYF.

This clonotype was seen a single time. The junction shows a germline mismatch at one end, possibly a read error. The chain combines TRBV25-1 with TRBJ2-1; D is perhaps TRBD1 (6 bases). CDR1 is MGHDK, CDR2 SYGVNS, per germline. This CDR3 has 12 amino acids. The CDR3 DNA reads as TGTGCCAGCAGAGGGATAGGGGGTGAGCAGCTCTTC. Translated: CASRGIGGEQLF.

The chain has TRBV9 and TRBJ2-7; 9 nucleotides align to TRBD1. V trimming: 0 bases; J trimming: 4 bases; junction bases outside the gene matches: 5. This CDR3 is 15 amino acids long. CDR1 is SGDLS, CDR2 YYNGEE, per germline. CDR3 sequence (DNA): TGTGCCAGCAGCGTAGAAGGGACAGGGTCATACGAGCAGTACTTC. The encoded protein is CASSVEGTGSYEQYF.

The sample holds a few counts of this clonotype. The chain has TRBV7-8 and TRBJ2-5, with D unresolved. The CDR3 is 12 amino acids. The germline CDR1 and CDR2 sequences are SGHVS and FQNEAQ. V lost 1 base and J 5 bases, leaving 5 bases between the germline ends. The CDR3 bases are TGTGCCAGCAGCTTAGGCCCGGAGACCCAGTACTTC. Translation gives CASSLGPETQYF.

The chain carries TRBV12-3 or TRBV12-4 and TRBJ2-5; 7 bases are shared with TRBD2. This CDR3 spans 14 amino acids. Trimming removed 3 bases from V and 5 bases from J; junction bases left unmatched: 6. CDR3 loop: CASSFGGLWETQYF. Here the CDR3 DNA reads TGTGCCAGCAGTTTCGGGGGGTTGTGGGAGACCCAGTACTTC.

This clonotype was picked up a small number of times. This chain links TRBV7-6 with TRBJ2-7; TRBD1 might be the D (6 bases). Germline V lookup: CDR1 SGHVS, CDR2 FNYEAQ. This CDR3 region has 13 residues. V lost 5 bases, J lost 4 bases, and 12 bases lay in between. The CDR3 spells CASSGYRDYEQYF. The CDR3 DNA follows: TGTGCCAGCAGCGGCTACAGGGATTACGAGCAGTACTTC.

Many counts were recorded for this clonotype. The chain carries TRBV12-3 or TRBV12-4 and TRBJ1-2; D may be TRBD1 (6 bases). The V gene lost 6 bases and the J gene lost 3 bases, with 14 bases spanning the gap. The CDR3 is 14 residues long. The CDR3, as DNA: TGTGCCAGCAGAAAAGACGGACAGTACTATGGCTACACCTTC. Protein product: CASRKDGQYYGYTF.

This clonotype was detected a few times. The chain carries TRBV15 and TRBJ2-5, with 10 bases identical to TRBD2. V lost 3 bases and J lost 7; bases outside the gene matches: 11. The germline gives CDR1 LNHNV, CDR2 YYDKDF (reference sequence). The CDR3 contains 16 residues. CDR3 region: CATSSPSSGGLMTQYF. CDR3 bases: TGTGCCACCAGCAGCCCGTCTAGCGGGGGCCTGATGACCCAGTACTTC. Complete variable domain (other parts from reference TRBV15 and TRBJ2-5): DAMVIQNPRYQVTQFGKPVTLSCSQTLNHNVMYWYQQKSSQAPKLLFHYYDKDFNNEADTPDNFQSRRPNTSFCFLDIRSPGLGDTAMYLCATSSPSSGGLMTQYFGPGTRLLVL.

CDR3 protein: CASSFWTGELFF. Written as DNA, the CDR3 is TGTGCCAGCAGCTTTTGGACCGGGGAGCTGTTTTTT. The J gene is TRBJ2-2, the V gene TRBV7-2; no reliable D call. There are 12 residues in the CDR3. CDR1 and CDR2 from the germline V gene are SGHTA and FQGNSA. Trimming left V 3 bases short and J 5 bases short, with 4 bases between.

V is TRBV7-9 and J is TRBJ1-1, with D unresolved. This CDR3 has 12 amino acids. In germline, CDR1 is SEHNR, CDR2 FQNEAQ (reference sequence). V was cut by 10 bases and J by 0 bases, with 9 bases left in between. The CDR3 DNA reads as TGTGCCAACAGAATATTGAACACTGAAGCTTTCTTT. Amino acids: CANRILNTEAFF.

The chain links TRBV4-3 to TRBJ2-1; D gene uncertain. In germline, CDR1 is LGHNA, CDR2 YSLEER. Trimming removed 3 bases from V and 0 bases from J, with 9 bases in between. This CDR3 region has 15 residues. The CDR3 sequence: CASSQSVSSYNEQFF. In nucleotides, the CDR3 is TGCGCCAGCAGCCAGAGCGTGAGCTCCTACAATGAGCAGTTCTTC.

The chain links TRBV7-9 to TRBJ2-1, with 9 bases that match TRBD1. With 4 bases clipped from V and 9 bases from J, the junction kept 7 bases outside the gene matches. Germline V lookup: CDR1 SEHNR, CDR2 FQNEAQ (reference sequence). The CDR3 totals 14 residues. CDR3 loop: CASSSPGTGIEQFF. DNA of the CDR3: TGTGCCAGCAGCTCTCCCGGGACAGGGATTGAGCAGTTCTTC. Together with reference TRBV7-9 and TRBJ2-1, the CDR3 gives the full variable domain: DTGVSQNPRHKITKRGQNVTFRCDPISEHNRLYWYRQTLGQGPEFLTYFQNEAQLEKSRLLSDRFSAERPKGSFSTLEIQRTEQGDSAMYLCASSSPGTGIEQFFGPGTRLTVL.

A few counts support this clonotype. This sequence joins TRBV5-6 and TRBJ1-1; D may be TRBD1 (5 bases). Germline CDR1 SGHDT, CDR2 YYEEEE. The CDR3 loop spans 12 amino acids. V lost 3 bases and J 7 bases, leaving 10 bases between the germline ends. CDR3 sequence: CASSSVRVEAFF. The CDR3 DNA follows: TGTGCCAGCAGCTCTGTCAGGGTTGAAGCTTTCTTT. Full variable domain (rest looked up from reference TRBV5-6 and TRBJ1-1): DAGVTQSPTHLIKTRGQQVTLRCSPKSGHDTVSWYQQALGQGPQFIFQYYEEEERQRGNFPDRFSGHQFPNYSSELNVNALLLGDSALYLCASSSVRVEAFFGQGTRLTVV.

The V gene is TRBV7-2, the J gene TRBJ2-1; possible D gene TRBD1, 6 bases. Germline V gene lookup returns CDR1 SGHTA and CDR2 FQGNSA. The CDR3 is 15 residues long. Trimming removed 2 bases at V and 7 bases at J, with 15 bases between. CDR3: CASSLRQVTGNEQFF. Here the CDR3 DNA reads TGTGCCAGCAGCTTACGACAGGTAACTGGGAATGAGCAGTTCTTC.

The chain recombines TRBV27 with TRBJ2-2, with D possibly being TRBD1 (6 bases). Germline V gives CDR1 MNHEY, CDR2 SMNVEV (reference sequence). This CDR3 has 17 amino acids. Trimming stripped 2 bases from V and 2 bases from J, with 15 bases between. CDR3 residues: CASSLRGKGINTGELFF. CDR3 DNA sequence: TGTGCCAGCAGTTTAAGGGGGAAAGGGATTAACACCGGGGAGCTGTTTTTT.

This clonotype was seen repeatedly, ten times or more. A junction end diverges from the germline sequence, so it may reflect a read error. The V call is TRBV2, the J call TRBJ1-5; weak D call: TRBD1 (5 bases). The germline V gene encodes CDR1 SNHLY and CDR2 FYNNEI. CDR3 length: 14 residues. Here the CDR3 reads CASSELGGNQPQHF. CDR3 nucleotides: TGCGCCAGCAGTGAGTTGGGGGGCAATCAGCCCCAGCATTTT.

This clonotype turned up a few times. CDR3 coding DNA: TGTGCCATCAGTACCAACAGGGGGTGGACTGAAGCTTTCTTT. It specifies CAISTNRGWTEAFF. This chain connects TRBV10-3 to TRBJ1-1; TRBD1 aligns across 8 bases. This CDR3 contains 14 residues. Germline V gene data show CDR1 as ENHRY and CDR2 as SYGVKD. V was pared by 5 bases and J by 5 bases, with 7 bases of the junction left unmatched.

V usage is TRBV7-9 and J usage is TRBJ2-1, with 12 bases lining up with TRBD2. Germline assignment: CDR1 SEHNR and CDR2 FQNEAQ (reference sequence). This CDR3 has 16 amino acids. V shed 3 bases and J 7 bases; nucleotides not matched to a gene: 7. The DNA of the CDR3 is TGTGCCAGCAGCTTTCCTAGCGGGAGGGCCGCTAATGAGCAGTTCTTC. It specifies CASSFPSGRAANEQFF.

This clonotype was seen a few times. The V gene is TRBV20-1, the J gene TRBJ2-2; no reliable D call. Germline V gene lookup returns CDR1 DFQATT and CDR2 SNEGSKA (reference sequence). CDR3 length equals 13 residues. V lost 1 base, J lost 1 base, and 4 bases lay in between. The CDR3 nucleotides read TGCAGTGCTAGAGCAGGGAACACCGGGGAGCTGTTTTTT. Protein product: CSARAGNTGELFF.

V and J are TRBV4-1 and TRBJ2-3; maybe TRBD2 (7 bases). V lost 0 bases and J 2 bases, leaving 12 bases between the germline ends. The CDR3 extends over 16 amino acids. Germline V CDR1 and CDR2: MGHRA, YSYEKL. The CDR3 is CASSQDRGAATDTQYF. In DNA, the CDR3 is TGCGCCAGCAGCCAAGATCGGGGGGCAGCCACAGATACGCAGTATTTT.

The V and J genes are TRBV14 and TRBJ1-2; 7 positions agree with TRBD1. This CDR3 has 13 amino acids. CDR1 is SGHDN and CDR2 is FVKESK in the germline V gene. J gave up 9 bases and V 1 base, and 5 bases lay outside the gene matches. CDR3 region: CASSQGQGRRYTF. The DNA of the CDR3 is TGTGCCAGCAGCCAAGGACAGGGACGGCGCTACACCTTC.

V and J are TRBV6-2 or TRBV6-3 and TRBJ2-3; D is unresolved. With 2 bases removed from V and 6 bases from J, the gap between germline ends came to 9 bases. The CDR3 loop spans 13 amino acids. Germline CDR1 reads MNHEY; CDR2 reads SVGEGT. CDR3 DNA sequence: TGTGCCAGCAGTTACCAACCAAGGGATACGCAGTATTTT. Its translation is CASSYQPRDTQYF.

This clonotype occurred a few times. The chain has TRBV5-1 and TRBJ2-5, with D maybe TRBD2 (7 bases). The CDR3 runs 16 residues. The germline CDR1 and CDR2 sequences are SGHRS and YFSETQ. Trimming took off 0 bases at V and 1 base at J, with 13 bases between the two ends. The CDR3 bases are TGCGCCAGCAGCTTGGCTGGGGGGGCCGGCCAAGAGACCCAGTACTTC. Protein product: CASSLAGGAGQETQYF.

This clonotype was seen only a few times. The chain recombines TRBV5-1 with TRBJ2-2; no firm D call. The CDR3 spans 16 residues. Trimming took 1 base from V and 2 from J, leaving 12 bases between them. Germline CDR1 reads SGHRS; CDR2 reads YFSETQ. CDR3 protein: CASSLMVQTNTGELFF. The CDR3 DNA reads TGCGCCAGCAGCTTGATGGTACAGACTAACACCGGGGAGCTGTTTTTT. The full variable domain, with the rest looked up from reference TRBV5-1 and TRBJ2-2, is KAGVTQTPRYLIKTRGQQVTLSCSPISGHRSVSWYQQTPGQGLQFLFEYFSETQRNKGNFPGRFSGRQFSNSRSEMNVSTLELGDSALYLCASSLMVQTNTGELFFGEGSRLTVL.

This clonotype has only a few counts. The chain combines TRBV4-2 with TRBJ2-3, with no clear D. The CDR3 contains 17 residues. V was cut by 0 bases and J by 1 base, with 14 bases left in between. From germline, CDR1 is LGHNA and CDR2 YNFKEQ. The CDR3 DNA reads TGTGCCAGCAGCCAAGATGGGCAGGCGAGGCGCACAGATACGCAGTATTTT. It yields the protein CASSQDGQARRTDTQYF.